This T cell receptor (beta chain) was identified during a study of blood T cell repertoires in COVID-19. Overall study context: The United States, Italy and Spain supplied acute and convalescent COVID-19 samples. T cells, B-cell-depleted T cells, or PBMCs provided the cDNA or gDNA that served as material.

Per the original data handling: How many nucleated cells were present was estimated from reference gene primer amplification. The method was immunoSEQ multiplex PCR; TCRdb's version includes in-frame clones alone and lacks a portion of them. D and trimming were read from the DNA, whereas the V and J calls and clone size are those reported in that table. Of about 270,000 clones listed, about 87% are singletons. Germline V gene data show CDR1 as SGHRS and CDR2 as YFSETQ. The ends lost 4 bases at V and 8 bases at J; junction bases unmatched: 10. The CDR3 sequence is 14 residues long. Sequencing used peripheral blood. This chain uses TRBV5-1 with TRBJ1-1; TRBD1 aligns across 8 bases. The receptor was derived from a man aged 60-69 years who had recovered from COVID-19. Here the CDR3 DNA reads TGCGCCAGCAGCCCCGGACAGGGACTATCGGAAGCTTTCTTT. This gives the protein CASSPGQGLSEAFF.